This TCR beta chain was captured by sequencing in a study of spatial heterogeneity in lung cancer. Noted time point: sample taken at primary tumor resection. Frozen PBMC, nontumor lung or tumor provided whole RNA, which was sequenced unsorted. A total of fewer than 80 untreated early-stage non-small cell lung cancer patients served as donors. Every TCR cDNA molecule bore a unique molecular identifier. TCRdb ran MiXCR on the 5' RACE reads and lists one entry per CDR3 protein. The sample lists some 15,000 distinct CDR3 sequences, 7.9% occurring once. This clonotype was recorded many times. The receptor comes from a female donor with early-stage non-small cell lung cancer. Sequences were derived from PBMCs, sampled at surgery.

The CDR3 loop is CASSLGLPETQYF. DNA for the CDR3: TGTGCCAGCAGCTTAGGACTACCTGAGACCCAGTACTTC. The rearrangement links TRBV11-2 to TRBJ2-5; TRBD2 is a possible D gene (5 bases). CDR1 is SGHAT, CDR2 FQNNGV, per germline. This CDR3 is built from 13 residues. Trimming shortened V by 1 base and J by 5 bases, and 8 bases separated the two germline ends.